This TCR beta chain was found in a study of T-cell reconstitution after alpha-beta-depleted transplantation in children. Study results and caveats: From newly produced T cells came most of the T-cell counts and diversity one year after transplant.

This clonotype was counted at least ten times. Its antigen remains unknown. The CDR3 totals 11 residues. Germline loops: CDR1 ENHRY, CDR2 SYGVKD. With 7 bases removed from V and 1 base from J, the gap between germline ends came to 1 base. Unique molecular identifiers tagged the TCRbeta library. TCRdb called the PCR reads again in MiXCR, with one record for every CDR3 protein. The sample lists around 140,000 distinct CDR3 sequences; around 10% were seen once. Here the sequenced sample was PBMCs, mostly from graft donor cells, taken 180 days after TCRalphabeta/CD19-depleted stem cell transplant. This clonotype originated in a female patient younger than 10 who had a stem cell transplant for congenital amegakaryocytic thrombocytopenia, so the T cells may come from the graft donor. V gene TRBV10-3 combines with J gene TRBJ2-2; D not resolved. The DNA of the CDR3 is TGTGCCATCATGAACACCGGGGAGCTGTTTTTT. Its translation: CAIMNTGELFF.